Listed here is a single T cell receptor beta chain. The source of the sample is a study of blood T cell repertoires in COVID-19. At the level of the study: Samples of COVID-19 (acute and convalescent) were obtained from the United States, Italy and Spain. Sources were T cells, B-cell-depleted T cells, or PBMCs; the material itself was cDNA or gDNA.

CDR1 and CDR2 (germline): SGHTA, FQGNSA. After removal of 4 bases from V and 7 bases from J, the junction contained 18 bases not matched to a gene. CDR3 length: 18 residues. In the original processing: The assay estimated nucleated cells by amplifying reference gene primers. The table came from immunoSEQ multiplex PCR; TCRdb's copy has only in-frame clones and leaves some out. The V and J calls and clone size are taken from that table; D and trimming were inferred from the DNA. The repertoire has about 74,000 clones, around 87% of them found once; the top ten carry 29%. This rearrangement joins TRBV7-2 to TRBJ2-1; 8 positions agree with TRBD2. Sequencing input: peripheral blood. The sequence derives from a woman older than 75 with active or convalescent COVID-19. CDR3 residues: CASSSNKAWRGAGNEQFF. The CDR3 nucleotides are TGTGCCAGCAGCTCAAACAAGGCGTGGCGGGGGGCCGGGAATGAGCAGTTCTTC.